These 3 T cell receptor beta chains originate from one sample sequenced in a study of identical twins (dated by TCRdb to between 2015 and 2016). Libraries were constructed by 5' RACE. TCRdb lists the instrument as Illumina HiSeq 2000. The raw public data were reprocessed by TCRdb itself: fastp quality trimming at Q25, MiXCR clonotype calling, in-frame beta chains only. Each entry is one CDR3 protein sequence, shown with its most common DNA and genes. The sample records about 520,000 distinct CDR3 sequences, around 20% of which are singletons. The top ten clonotypes cover 0.91% of the sample. The same data also went into a second study, on T cells expressing NK-cell markers.

Sample: CD4+ T cells sorted from blood. These TCRs come from a woman aged 18-29 years in good health.

This chain links TRBV20-1 with TRBJ2-2; D is undetermined. The CDR3 is 15 amino acids. V lost 2 bases and J 1 base, leaving 11 bases between the germline ends. Germline V CDR1 and CDR2: DFQATT, SNEGSKA (reference sequence). The CDR3 sequence: CSARSPWENTGELFF. CDR3 DNA: TGCAGTGCTAGATCCCCTTGGGAGAACACCGGGGAGCTGTTTTTT.

V and J are TRBV24-1 and TRBJ2-1; TRBD1 might be the D (9 bases). The CDR3 covers 18 residues. V lost 2 bases, J lost 6 bases, and 22 bases lay in between. Germline CDR1 reads KGHDR; CDR2 reads SFDVKD. CDR3 sequence reads: CATSDSWGQGSGANEQFF. The CDR3 region has the DNA TGTGCCACCAGTGATTCCTGGGGACAGGGTAGCGGGGCCAATGAGCAGTTCTTC.

The chain joins TRBV6-2 or TRBV6-3 to TRBJ2-6; TRBD2 matches at 12 bases. Germline lookup yields CDR1 MNHEY and CDR2 SVGEGT. The CDR3 runs to 16 residues. The J segment lost 1 base and the V segment lost 7 bases, leaving 2 bases of the junction unmatched. For the CDR3, the DNA is TGTGCCAGCACCCTAGCGGGAGGGTCTGGGGCCAACGTCCTGACTTTC. Encoded protein: CASTLAGGSGANVLTF.